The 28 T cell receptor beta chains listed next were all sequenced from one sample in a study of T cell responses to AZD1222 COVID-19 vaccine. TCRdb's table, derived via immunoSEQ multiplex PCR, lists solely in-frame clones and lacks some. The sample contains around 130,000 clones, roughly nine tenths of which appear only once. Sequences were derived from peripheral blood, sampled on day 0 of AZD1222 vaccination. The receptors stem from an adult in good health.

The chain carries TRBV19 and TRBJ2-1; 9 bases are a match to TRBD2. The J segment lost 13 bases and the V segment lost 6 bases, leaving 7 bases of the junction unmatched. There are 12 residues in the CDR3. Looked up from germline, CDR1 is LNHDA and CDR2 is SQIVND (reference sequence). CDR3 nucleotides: TGTGCCAGTAGCCCCGTGGGGACTAGCCAGTTCTTC. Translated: CASSPVGTSQFF. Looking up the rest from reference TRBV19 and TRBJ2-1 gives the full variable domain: DGGITQSPKYLFRKEGQNVTLSCEQNLNHDAMYWYRQDPGQGLRLIYYSQIVNDFQKGDIAEGYSVSREKKESFPLTVTSAQKNPTAFYLCASSPVGTSQFFGPGTRLTVL.

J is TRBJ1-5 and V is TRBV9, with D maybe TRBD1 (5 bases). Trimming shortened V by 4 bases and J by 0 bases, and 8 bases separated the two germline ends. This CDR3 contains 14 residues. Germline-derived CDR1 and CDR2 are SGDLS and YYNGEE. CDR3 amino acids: CASSRTPSNQPQHF. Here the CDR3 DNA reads TGTGCCAGCAGCCGGACACCTAGCAATCAGCCCCAGCATTTT.

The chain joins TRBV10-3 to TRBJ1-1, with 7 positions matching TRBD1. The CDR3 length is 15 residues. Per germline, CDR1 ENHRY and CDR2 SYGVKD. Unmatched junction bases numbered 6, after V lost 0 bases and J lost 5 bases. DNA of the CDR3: TGTGCCATCAGTGAGTCGGACAGGCCCGGAACTGAAGCTTTCTTT. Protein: CAISESDRPGTEAFF.

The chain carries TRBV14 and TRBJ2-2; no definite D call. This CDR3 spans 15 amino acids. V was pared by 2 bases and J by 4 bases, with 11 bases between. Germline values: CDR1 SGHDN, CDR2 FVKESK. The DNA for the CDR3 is TGTGCCAGCAGCCAAAAGCTGGGTTCCACCGGGGAGCTGTTTTTT. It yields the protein CASSQKLGSTGELFF. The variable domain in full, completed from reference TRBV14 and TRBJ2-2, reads EAGVTQFPSHSVIEKGQTVTLRCDPISGHDNLYWYRRVMGKEIKFLLHFVKESKQDESGMPNNRFLAERTGGTYSTLKVQPAELEDSGVYFCASSQKLGSTGELFFGEGSRLTVL.

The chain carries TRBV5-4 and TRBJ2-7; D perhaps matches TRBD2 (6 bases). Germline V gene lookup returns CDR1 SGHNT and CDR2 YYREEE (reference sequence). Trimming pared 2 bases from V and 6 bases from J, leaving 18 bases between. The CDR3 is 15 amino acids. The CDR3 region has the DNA TGTGCCAGCAGCTTTCTTGCGGGGCCACCGGGCGAGCAGTACTTC. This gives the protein CASSFLAGPPGEQYF. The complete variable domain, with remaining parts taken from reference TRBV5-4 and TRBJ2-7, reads ETGVTQSPTHLIKTRGQQVTLRCSSQSGHNTVSWYQQALGQGPQFIFQYYREEENGRGNFPPRFSGLQFPNYSSELNVNALELDDSALYLCASSFLAGPPGEQYFGPGTRLTVT.

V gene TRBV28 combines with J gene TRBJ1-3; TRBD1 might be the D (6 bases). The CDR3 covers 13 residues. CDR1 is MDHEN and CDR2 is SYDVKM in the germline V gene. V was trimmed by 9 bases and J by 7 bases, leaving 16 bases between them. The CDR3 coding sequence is TGTGCCAGTGTACAGGGATTTAGGAACACCATATATTTT. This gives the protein CASVQGFRNTIYF.

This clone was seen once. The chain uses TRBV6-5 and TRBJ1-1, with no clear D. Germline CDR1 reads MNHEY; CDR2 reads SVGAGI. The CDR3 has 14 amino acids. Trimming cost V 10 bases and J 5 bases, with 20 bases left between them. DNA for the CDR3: TGTGCCACCAGGCCTTTGGGAGCGGGGACTGAAGCTTTCTTT. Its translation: CATRPLGAGTEAFF.

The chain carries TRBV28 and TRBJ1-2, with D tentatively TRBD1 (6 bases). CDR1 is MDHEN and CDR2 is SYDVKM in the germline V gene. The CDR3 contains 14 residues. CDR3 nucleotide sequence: TGTGGTGCCAGCAGTCCAGGGGCCCCCTATGGCTACACCTTC. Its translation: CGASSPGAPYGYTF.

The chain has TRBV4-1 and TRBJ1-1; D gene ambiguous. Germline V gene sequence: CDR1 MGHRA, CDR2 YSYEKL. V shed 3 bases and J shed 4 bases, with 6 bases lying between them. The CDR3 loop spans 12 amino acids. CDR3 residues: CASSHLGTEAFF. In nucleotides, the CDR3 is TGCGCCAGCAGCCACTTGGGCACTGAAGCTTTCTTT.

The CDR3 sequence: CASSLDGVAQDEQFF. CDR3 DNA sequence: TGTGCCAGCAGCTTAGATGGGGTAGCGCAGGATGAGCAGTTCTTC. This sequence joins TRBV11-2 and TRBJ2-1, with D possibly TRBD2 on 5 matching bases. Germline CDR1 reads SGHAT; CDR2 reads FQNNGV. The CDR3 consists of 15 residues. Trimming left V 0 bases short and J 8 bases short, with 14 bases between.

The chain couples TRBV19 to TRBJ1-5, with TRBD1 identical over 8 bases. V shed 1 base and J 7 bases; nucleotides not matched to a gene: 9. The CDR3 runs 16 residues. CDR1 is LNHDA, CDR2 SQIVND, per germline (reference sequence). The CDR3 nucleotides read TGTGCCAGTAGTATAGGGCTGGGGGACAGGAGGCAGCCCCAGCATTTT. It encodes CASSIGLGDRRQPQHF.

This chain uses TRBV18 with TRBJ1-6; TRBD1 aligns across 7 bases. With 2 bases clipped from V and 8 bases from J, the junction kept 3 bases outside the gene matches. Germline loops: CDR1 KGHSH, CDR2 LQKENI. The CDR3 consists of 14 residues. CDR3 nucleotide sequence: TGTGCCAGCTCACCAACCCAGGGGGATTCACCCCTCCACTTT. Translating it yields CASSPTQGDSPLHF. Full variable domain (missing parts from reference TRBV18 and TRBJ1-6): NAGVMQNPRHLVRRRGQEARLRCSPMKGHSHVYWYRQLPEEGLKFMVYLQKENIIDESGMPKERFSAEFPKEGPSILRIQQVVRGDSAAYFCASSPTQGDSPLHFGNGTRLTVT.

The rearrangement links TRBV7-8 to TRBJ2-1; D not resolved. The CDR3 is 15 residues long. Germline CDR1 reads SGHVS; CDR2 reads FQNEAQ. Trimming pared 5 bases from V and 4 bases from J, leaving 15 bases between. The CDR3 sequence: CASSPGRSRYNEQFF. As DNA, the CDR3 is TGTGCCAGCAGCCCTGGTCGATCGAGGTACAATGAGCAGTTCTTC.

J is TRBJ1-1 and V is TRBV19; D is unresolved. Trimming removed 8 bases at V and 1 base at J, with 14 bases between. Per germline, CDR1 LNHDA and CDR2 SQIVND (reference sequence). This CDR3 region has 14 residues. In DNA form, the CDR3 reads TGTGCCAGTTTGGAAACTTCGCCGAACACTGAAGCTTTCTTT. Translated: CASLETSPNTEAFF.

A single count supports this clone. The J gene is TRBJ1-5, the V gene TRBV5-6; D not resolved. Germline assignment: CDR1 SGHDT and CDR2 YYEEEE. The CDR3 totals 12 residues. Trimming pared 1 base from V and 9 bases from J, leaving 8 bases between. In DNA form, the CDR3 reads TGTGCCAGCAGCTTGATCAGAGGGCCCCAGCATTTT. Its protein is CASSLIRGPQHF. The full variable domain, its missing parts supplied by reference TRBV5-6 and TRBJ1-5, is DAGVTQSPTHLIKTRGQQVTLRCSPKSGHDTVSWYQQALGQGPQFIFQYYEEEERQRGNFPDRFSGHQFPNYSSELNVNALLLGDSALYLCASSLIRGPQHFGDGTRLSIL.

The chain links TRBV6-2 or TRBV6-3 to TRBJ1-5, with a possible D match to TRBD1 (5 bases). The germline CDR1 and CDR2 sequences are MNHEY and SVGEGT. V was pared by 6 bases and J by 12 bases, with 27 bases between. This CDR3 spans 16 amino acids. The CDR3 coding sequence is TGTGCCAGCAGCCATATAGTGGCAGGGCATCCAGCGAACCAGCATTTT. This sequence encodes CASSHIVAGHPANQHF.

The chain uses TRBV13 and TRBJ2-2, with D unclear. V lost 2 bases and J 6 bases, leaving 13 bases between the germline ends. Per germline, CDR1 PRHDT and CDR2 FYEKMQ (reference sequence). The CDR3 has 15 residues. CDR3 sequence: CASSLLTSPPGELFF. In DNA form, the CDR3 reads TGTGCCAGCAGCTTATTAACGTCCCCCCCCGGGGAGCTGTTTTTT. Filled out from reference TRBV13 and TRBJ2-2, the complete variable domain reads AAGVIQSPRHLIKEKRETATLKCYPIPRHDTVYWYQQGPGQDPQFLISFYEKMQSDKGSIPDRFSAQQFSDYHSELNMSSLELGDSALYFCASSLLTSPPGELFFGEGSRLTVL.

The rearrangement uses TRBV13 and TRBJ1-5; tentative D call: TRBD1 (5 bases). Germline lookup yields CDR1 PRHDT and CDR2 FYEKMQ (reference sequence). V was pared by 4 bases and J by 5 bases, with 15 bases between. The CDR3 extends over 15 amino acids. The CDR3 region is CASSSGPRSDQPQHF. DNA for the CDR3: TGTGCCAGCAGCTCGGGACCCAGGTCGGATCAGCCCCAGCATTTT.

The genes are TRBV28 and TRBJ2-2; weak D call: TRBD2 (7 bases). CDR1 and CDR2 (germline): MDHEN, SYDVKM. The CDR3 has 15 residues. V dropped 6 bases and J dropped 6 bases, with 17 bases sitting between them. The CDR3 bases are TGTGCCAGCAGCCTGAGGGGGGGCTTGGCCGGGGAGCTGTTTTTT. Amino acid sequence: CASSLRGGLAGELFF. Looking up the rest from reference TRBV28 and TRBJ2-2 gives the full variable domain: DVKVTQSSRYLVKRTGEKVFLECVQDMDHENMFWYRQDPGLGLRLIYFSYDVKMKEKGDIPEGYSVSREKKERFSLILESASTNQTSMYLCASSLRGGLAGELFFGEGSRLTVL.

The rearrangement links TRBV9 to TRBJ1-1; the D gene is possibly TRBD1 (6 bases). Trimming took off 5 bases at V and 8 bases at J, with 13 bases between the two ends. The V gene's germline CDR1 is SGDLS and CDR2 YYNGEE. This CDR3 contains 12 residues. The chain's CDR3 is CASSPLQGEAFF. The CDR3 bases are TGTGCCAGCAGTCCTCTACAGGGAGAAGCTTTCTTT.

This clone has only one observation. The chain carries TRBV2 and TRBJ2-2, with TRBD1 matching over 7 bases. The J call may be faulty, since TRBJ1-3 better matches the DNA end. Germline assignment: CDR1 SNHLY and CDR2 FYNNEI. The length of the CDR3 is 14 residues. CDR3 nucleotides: TGTGCCAGCAGTTCAACAGGGGACGGAAACACCATATATTTT. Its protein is CASSSTGDGNTIYF.

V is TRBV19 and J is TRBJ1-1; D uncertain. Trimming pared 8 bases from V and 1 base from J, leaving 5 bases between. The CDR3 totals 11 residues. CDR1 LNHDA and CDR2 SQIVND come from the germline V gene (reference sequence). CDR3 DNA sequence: TGTGCCAGTCTATGGAACACTGAAGCTTTCTTT. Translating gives CASLWNTEAFF.

CDR3 DNA sequence: TGTGCCAGCAGTTCTTCCAACAGGGGCAATCAGCCCCAGCATTTT. Protein sequence: CASSSSNRGNQPQHF. This chain links TRBV27 with TRBJ1-5, with D possibly matching TRBD1 (6 bases). In germline, CDR1 is MNHEY, CDR2 SMNVEV (reference sequence). Trimming shortened V by 4 bases and J by 2 bases, and 12 bases separated the two germline ends. The CDR3 runs 15 residues.

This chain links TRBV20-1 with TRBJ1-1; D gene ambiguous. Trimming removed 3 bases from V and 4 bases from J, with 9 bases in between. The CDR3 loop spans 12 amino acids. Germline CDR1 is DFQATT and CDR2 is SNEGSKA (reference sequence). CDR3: CSASAVPTEAFF. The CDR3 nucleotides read TGCAGTGCTAGTGCGGTCCCCACTGAAGCTTTCTTT.

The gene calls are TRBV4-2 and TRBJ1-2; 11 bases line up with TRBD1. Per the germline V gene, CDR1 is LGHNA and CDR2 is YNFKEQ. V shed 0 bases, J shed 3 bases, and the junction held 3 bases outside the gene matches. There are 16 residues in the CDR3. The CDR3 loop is CASSQDAGQGDYGYTF. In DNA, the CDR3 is TGTGCCAGCAGCCAAGACGCGGGACAGGGGGACTATGGCTACACCTTC.

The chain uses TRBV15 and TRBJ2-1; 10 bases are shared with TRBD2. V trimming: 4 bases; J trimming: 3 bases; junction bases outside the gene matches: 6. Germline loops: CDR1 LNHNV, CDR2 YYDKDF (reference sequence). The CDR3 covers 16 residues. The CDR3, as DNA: TGTGCCACCAGCACCCAAGCGGGAGGGGGCTACAATGAGCAGTTCTTC. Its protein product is CATSTQAGGGYNEQFF.

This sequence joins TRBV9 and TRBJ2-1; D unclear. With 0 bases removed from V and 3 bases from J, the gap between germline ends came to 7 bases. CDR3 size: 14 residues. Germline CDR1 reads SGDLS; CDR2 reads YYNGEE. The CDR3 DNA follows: TGTGCCAGCAGCGTAGGGAACCGCTACAATGAGCAGTTCTTC. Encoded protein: CASSVGNRYNEQFF.

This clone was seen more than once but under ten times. In nucleotides, the CDR3 is TGTGCCAGCAGCTTAGTAGCTTACGAGCAGTACTTC. The encoded protein is CASSLVAYEQYF. The rearrangement links TRBV7-2 to TRBJ2-7; no clear D. Trimming cost V 1 base and J 4 bases, with 5 bases left between them. The CDR3 has 12 residues. Germline V gene lookup returns CDR1 SGHTA and CDR2 FQGNSA.